The 22 T cell receptor beta chains below come from one sample, sequenced in a study of T cells in Graves' hyperthyroidism and ophthalmopathy. Authors of the study amplified TCR beta CDR3 regions from RNA transcripts. First-round RT-PCR targeting the TCR CDR3 was performed with the HTBI primer set. One entry per CDR3 protein, called by TCRdb with MiXCR from the multiplex PCR reads. The repertoire holds around 530,000 distinct CDR3 sequences, with over 15% as singletons. Sequencing used blood. The receptors were gathered from a woman under 30 with Graves' ophthalmopathy.

This clonotype was seen ten or more times. The chain uses TRBV3-1 and TRBJ2-7; 11 nucleotides agree with TRBD1. This CDR3 has 15 amino acids. CDR1 and CDR2 (germline): LGHDT, YNNKEL (reference sequence). The ends lost 6 bases at V and 1 base at J; junction bases unmatched: 5. The CDR3 loop reads CASSRGTGGSYEQYF. The CDR3 region has the DNA TGTGCCAGCAGTCGCGGGACAGGGGGTTCCTACGAGCAGTACTTC.

This clonotype was recorded many times. This sequence joins TRBV28 and TRBJ1-2, with D maybe TRBD1 (6 bases). This CDR3 has 14 residues. Germline CDR1 and CDR2: MDHEN and SYDVKM. V dropped 6 bases and J dropped 7 bases, with 18 bases sitting between them. The CDR3 nucleotides read TGTGCCAGCAGAGGGGCGGGGAGAGGGGGTGGCTACACCTTC. Its translation: CASRGAGRGGGYTF.

This clonotype was recorded a few times. V gene TRBV6-1 combines with J gene TRBJ2-1; perhaps D is TRBD1 or TRBD2 (5 bases each). The length of the CDR3 is 16 residues. Trimming pared 2 bases from V and 1 base from J, leaving 12 bases between. Germline CDR1 and CDR2: MNHNS and SASEGT. CDR3 in amino acids: CASSEIWDPSYNEQFF. The CDR3 DNA follows: TGTGCCAGCAGTGAAATTTGGGACCCATCCTACAATGAGCAGTTCTTC.

This clonotype was found many times. V is TRBV12-3 or TRBV12-4 and J is TRBJ2-7, with D perhaps TRBD2 (5 bases). The CDR3 is 14 residues long. V dropped 4 bases and J dropped 2 bases, with 12 bases sitting between them. CDR3 protein: CASSSRGQAYEQYF. CDR3 nucleotide sequence: TGTGCCAGCAGTTCACGGGGTCAGGCCTACGAGCAGTACTTC.

The gene calls are TRBV7-9 and TRBJ1-4; 7 nucleotides agree with TRBD1. Trimming took 1 base from V and 6 from J; bases not matched to a gene: 8. Germline CDR1 is SEHNR and CDR2 is FQNEAQ (reference sequence). The CDR3 consists of 16 residues. The CDR3 coding sequence is TGTGCCAGCAGCTTAGGTCTCCGGGACAGCTATGAAAAACTGTTTTTT. Its translation: CASSLGLRDSYEKLFF. The variable domain in full, completed from reference TRBV7-9 and TRBJ1-4, reads DTGVSQNPRHKITKRGQNVTFRCDPISEHNRLYWYRQTLGQGPEFLTYFQNEAQLEKSRLLSDRFSAERPKGSFSTLEIQRTEQGDSAMYLCASSLGLRDSYEKLFFGSGTQLSVL.

The chain combines TRBV12-3 or TRBV12-4 with TRBJ2-2; a weak D match, TRBD2 (6 bases). Trimming left V 3 bases short and J 6 bases short, with 17 bases between. This CDR3 contains 16 residues. CDR3 DNA sequence: TGTGCCAGCAGTTTGGGCCTAGTGGGGGAGGCCGGGGAGCTGTTTTTT. Amino acid sequence: CASSLGLVGEAGELFF.

As regards this clonotype: This may be a read error: a much more frequent sequence differs by one nucleotide. This chain uses TRBV28 with TRBJ2-1; D may be TRBD1 or TRBD2 (6 bases each). The germline V gene has CDR1 MDHEN and CDR2 SYDVKM. Trimming pared 3 bases from V and 9 bases from J, leaving 12 bases between. The CDR3 consists of 13 residues. In DNA, the CDR3 is TGTGCCAGCAGTTTTGTGGGGGGCCCTGAGCAGTTCTTC. Amino acid sequence: CASSFVGGPEQFF.

This clonotype was counted many times. CDR3 in amino acids: CASSRTGLSDTQYF. CDR3 nucleotides: TGTGCCAGCAGTCGGACAGGGTTATCAGATACGCAGTATTTT. The V call is TRBV28, the J call TRBJ2-3; 8 bases line up with TRBD1. With 5 bases clipped from V and 4 bases from J, the junction kept 5 bases outside the gene matches. CDR1 and CDR2 from the germline V gene are MDHEN and SYDVKM. The CDR3 spans 14 residues.

This chain joins TRBV11-2 and TRBJ1-6; D uncertain. Trimming took off 0 bases at V and 5 bases at J, with 11 bases between the two ends. From germline, CDR1 is SGHAT and CDR2 FQNNGV. This CDR3 contains 16 residues. CDR3 bases: TGTGCCAGCAGCTTAGATCAAGGGTCCAATAATTCACCCCTCCACTTT. Translating it yields CASSLDQGSNNSPLHF.

The chain has TRBV6-1 and TRBJ2-7; D unclear. V dropped 2 bases and J dropped 3 bases, with 5 bases sitting between them. Germline V gene data show CDR1 as MNHNS and CDR2 as SASEGT. The CDR3 spans 12 residues. The CDR3 reads CASSEKYYEQYF. The CDR3 coding sequence is TGTGCCAGCAGTGAAAAGTACTACGAGCAGTACTTC.

The rearrangement links TRBV5-6 to TRBJ2-7, with D possibly matching TRBD1 (6 bases). The CDR3 has 15 amino acids. The germline V gene encodes CDR1 SGHDT and CDR2 YYEEEE. Trimming removed 3 bases from V and 3 bases from J, with 16 bases in between. The CDR3 bases are TGTGCCAGCAGCTCTGGCGCGACAGGCGACTACGAGCAGTACTTC. Translating it yields CASSSGATGDYEQYF.

The rearrangement joins TRBV5-5 to TRBJ1-1, with a tentative D call TRBD1 (5 bases). Germline V lookup: CDR1 SGHKS, CDR2 YYEKEE (reference sequence). V lost 4 bases and J 0 bases, leaving 16 bases between the germline ends. CDR3 length: 16 amino acids. CDR3 residues: CASSPPPGRMNTEAFF. In DNA form, the CDR3 reads TGTGCCAGCAGCCCCCCACCGGGACGGATGAACACTGAAGCTTTCTTT.

This clonotype has a count of ten or more. This sequence joins TRBV12-5 and TRBJ2-1, with D perhaps TRBD1 or TRBD2 (5 bases each). V dropped 1 base and J dropped 2 bases, with 12 bases sitting between them. There are 16 residues in the CDR3. Germline values: CDR1 LGHNT, CDR2 FRNRAP. The CDR3 DNA sequence: TGTGCTAGTGGTTTGGGTAACCCGGGGCCCTACAATGAGCAGTTCTTC. Translated, it gives CASGLGNPGPYNEQFF.

This clonotype was seen more than once but under ten times. The chain has TRBV6-1 and TRBJ1-4; tentative D call: TRBD1 (5 bases). Trimming removed 5 bases at V and 2 bases at J, with 9 bases between. Germline V gives CDR1 MNHNS, CDR2 SASEGT. This CDR3 spans 14 amino acids. The DNA of the CDR3 is TGTGCCAGCAGTCAGCAGGGTACTAATGAAAAACTGTTTTTT. Its protein product is CASSQQGTNEKLFF.

This clonotype was detected ten times or more. CDR3 nucleotides: TGTGCAACAGAGGGGGTGGGCACTGAAGCTTTCTTT. It is translated as CATEGVGTEAFF. The chain uses TRBV12-3 or TRBV12-4 and TRBJ1-1, with D tentatively TRBD1 (6 bases). The CDR3 loop spans 12 amino acids.

This clonotype was recorded a few times. This sequence joins TRBV27 and TRBJ2-5; TRBD1 matches at 10 bases. CDR1 and CDR2 from the germline V gene are MNHEY and SMNVEV (reference sequence). The V gene end was trimmed by 6 bases and the J gene end by 5 bases; junction bases not matched to a gene: 9. The CDR3 totals 15 residues. CDR3 loop: CASSTGTGVWETQYF. The CDR3 coding sequence is TGTGCCAGCAGCACCGGGACAGGGGTTTGGGAGACCCAGTACTTC.

V usage is TRBV20-1 and J usage is TRBJ2-7; D is perhaps TRBD1 or TRBD2 (5 bases each). Germline CDR1 DFQATT, CDR2 SNEGSKA (reference sequence). This CDR3 has 15 amino acids. V was cut by 1 base and J by 0 bases, with 13 bases left in between. The CDR3 sequence: CSARGGIPSSYEQYF. CDR3 DNA: TGCAGTGCTAGAGGGGGGATTCCCTCCTCCTACGAGCAGTACTTC.

The CDR3, as DNA: TGTGCCTGGAGCCGTACAGAATCACCCCTCCACTTT. Amino acids: CAWSRTESPLHF. V and J are TRBV30 and TRBJ1-6; D remains unclear. CDR3 length: 12 amino acids. Germline lookup yields CDR1 GTSNPN and CDR2 SVGIG (reference sequence). V was cut by 3 bases and J by 10 bases, with 10 bases left in between.

This clonotype turned up a few times. The rearrangement joins TRBV29-1 to TRBJ2-5, with no clear D. V was cut by 4 bases and J by 1 base, with 10 bases left in between. The CDR3 spans 13 residues. Germline lookup yields CDR1 SQVTM and CDR2 ANQGSEA. CDR3 bases: TGCAGCGTTGTAACCTGGACCCAAGAGACCCAGTACTTC. Translating gives CSVVTWTQETQYF.

This clonotype has ten or more counts. The chain is built from TRBV3-1 and TRBJ1-2; no clear D gene. CDR1 LGHDT and CDR2 YNNKEL come from the germline V gene (reference sequence). CDR3 length: 11 residues. Trimming cost V 3 bases and J 8 bases, with 7 bases left between them. CDR3 in DNA: TGTGCCAGCAGCCATCTCGAAGGCTACACCTTC. Protein product: CASSHLEGYTF. The variable domain in full, with the rest retrieved from reference TRBV3-1 and TRBJ1-2, is DTAVSQTPKYLVTQMGNDKSIKCEQNLGHDTMYWYKQDSKKFLKIMFSYNNKELIINETVPNRFSPKSPDKAHLNLHINSLELGDSAVYFCASSHLEGYTFGSGTRLTVV.

This clonotype appeared a few times. The V and J genes are TRBV9 and TRBJ2-3; D may correspond to TRBD1 or TRBD2 (6 bases each). The CDR3 sequence is 16 residues long. Germline CDR1 reads SGDLS; CDR2 reads YYNGEE. V was trimmed by 0 bases and J by 0 bases, leaving 11 bases between them. CDR3 in DNA: TGTGCCAGCAGCGTAGTGGGGGGCGGGAGCACAGATACGCAGTATTTT. Encoded protein: CASSVVGGGSTDTQYF. Based on the CDR3 plus reference TRBV9 and TRBJ2-3, the full variable domain is DSGVTQTPKHLITATGQRVTLRCSPRSGDLSVYWYQQSLDQGLQFLIQYYNGEERAKGNILERFSAQQFPDLHSELNLSSLELGDSALYFCASSVVGGGSTDTQYFGPGTRLTVL.

This clonotype was detected a few times. V and J are TRBV30 and TRBJ2-2; TRBD1 might be the D (5 bases). V lost 6 bases, J lost 0 bases, and 14 bases lay in between. The germline gives CDR1 GTSNPN, CDR2 SVGIG (reference sequence). This CDR3 comprises 15 residues. CDR3 in amino acids: CACQGATANTGELFF. The CDR3 DNA reads TGTGCCTGCCAAGGGGCGACGGCGAACACCGGGGAGCTGTTTTTT.